These 6 T cell receptor beta chains were sequenced from one sample in a study of monozygotic twins with inflammatory bowel disease. Reprocessing the 5' RACE reads, TCRdb reports a single entry for every CDR3 protein and omits DNA. The sample shows just over 300,000 distinct CDR3 sequences, and over 5.5% sits with its ten largest clones. Sequencing input: blood. These receptors all stem from a human donor with ulcerative colitis or Crohn's disease, or a healthy co-twin of an affected twin (not recorded which).

V is TRBV5-6 and J is TRBJ2-7; the TCRdb call, TRBD2, lacks DNA for checking. CDR1 and CDR2 (germline): SGHDT, YYEEEE. The CDR3 has 13 amino acids. The CDR3 spells CASSLAFDDSQYF.

The CDR3 is CASSLLGGGSYEQYF. The chain is built from TRBV7-3 and TRBJ2-7; the TCRdb D gene call, TRBD1, has no DNA to confirm it. Germline lookup yields CDR1 SGHTA and CDR2 FQGTGA. The CDR3 is made up of 15 amino acids. Drawing the rest from reference TRBV7-3 and TRBJ2-7, the complete variable domain is GAGVSQTPSNKVTEKGKYVELRCDPISGHTALYWYRQSLGQGPEFLIYFQGTGAADDSGLPNDRFFAVRPEGSVSTLKIQRTERGDSAVYLCASSLLGGGSYEQYFGPGTRLTVT.

The V call is TRBV6-1, the J call TRBJ2-7. Germline lookup yields CDR1 MNHNS and CDR2 SASEGT. The CDR3 is 14 residues long. The CDR3 loop reads CASSQIGSSYEQYF.

The CDR3 reads CASSSGPRGNSPLHF. The chain uses TRBV9 and TRBJ1-6; TCRdb returns TRBD1, unconfirmable since there is no DNA. The CDR3 length is 15 residues. The germline V gene encodes CDR1 SGDLS and CDR2 YYNGEE.

J is TRBJ2-3 and V is TRBV7-2; no DNA is available, so the TRBD1 call from TCRdb remains unchecked. Germline V gives CDR1 SGHTA, CDR2 FQGNSA. There are 11 residues in the CDR3. CDR3: CASSFGATQYF. Drawing the rest from reference TRBV7-2 and TRBJ2-3, the complete variable domain is GAGVSQSPSNKVTEKGKDVELRCDPISGHTALYWYRQSLGQGLEFLIYFQGNSAPDKSGLPSDRFSAERTGGSVSTLTIQRTQQEDSAVYLCASSFGATQYFGPGTRLTVL.

The chain carries TRBV7-2 and TRBJ1-5; with no DNA, the TCRdb D assignment of TRBD1 cannot be verified. CDR3 length: 15 amino acids. In germline, CDR1 is SGHTA, CDR2 FQGNSA. CDR3 amino acids: CASSLGYRGGQPQHF.